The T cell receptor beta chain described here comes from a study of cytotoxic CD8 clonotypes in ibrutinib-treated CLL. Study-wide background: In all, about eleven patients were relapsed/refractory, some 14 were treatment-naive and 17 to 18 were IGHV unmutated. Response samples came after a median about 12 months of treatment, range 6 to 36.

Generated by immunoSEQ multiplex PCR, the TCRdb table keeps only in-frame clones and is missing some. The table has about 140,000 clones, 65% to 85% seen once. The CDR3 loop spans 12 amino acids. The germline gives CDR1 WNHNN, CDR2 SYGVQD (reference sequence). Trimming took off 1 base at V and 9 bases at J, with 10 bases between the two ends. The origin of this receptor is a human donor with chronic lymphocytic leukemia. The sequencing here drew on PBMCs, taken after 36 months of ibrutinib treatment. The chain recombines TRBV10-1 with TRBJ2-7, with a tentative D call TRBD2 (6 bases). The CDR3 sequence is CASSELGGVQYF. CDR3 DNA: TGCGCCAGCAGTGAGTTGGGGGGTGTGCAGTACTTC.